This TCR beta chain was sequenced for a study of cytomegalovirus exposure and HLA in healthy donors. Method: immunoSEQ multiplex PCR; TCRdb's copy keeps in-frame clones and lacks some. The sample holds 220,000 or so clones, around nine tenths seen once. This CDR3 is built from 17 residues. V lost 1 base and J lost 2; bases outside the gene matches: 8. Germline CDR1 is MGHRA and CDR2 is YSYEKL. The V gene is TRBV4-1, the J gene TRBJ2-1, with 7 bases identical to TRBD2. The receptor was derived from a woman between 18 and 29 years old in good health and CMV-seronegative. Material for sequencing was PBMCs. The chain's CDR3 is CASSQVHISGAYNEQFF. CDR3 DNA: TGCGCCAGCAGCCAAGTTCACATAAGCGGGGCCTACAATGAGCAGTTCTTC.